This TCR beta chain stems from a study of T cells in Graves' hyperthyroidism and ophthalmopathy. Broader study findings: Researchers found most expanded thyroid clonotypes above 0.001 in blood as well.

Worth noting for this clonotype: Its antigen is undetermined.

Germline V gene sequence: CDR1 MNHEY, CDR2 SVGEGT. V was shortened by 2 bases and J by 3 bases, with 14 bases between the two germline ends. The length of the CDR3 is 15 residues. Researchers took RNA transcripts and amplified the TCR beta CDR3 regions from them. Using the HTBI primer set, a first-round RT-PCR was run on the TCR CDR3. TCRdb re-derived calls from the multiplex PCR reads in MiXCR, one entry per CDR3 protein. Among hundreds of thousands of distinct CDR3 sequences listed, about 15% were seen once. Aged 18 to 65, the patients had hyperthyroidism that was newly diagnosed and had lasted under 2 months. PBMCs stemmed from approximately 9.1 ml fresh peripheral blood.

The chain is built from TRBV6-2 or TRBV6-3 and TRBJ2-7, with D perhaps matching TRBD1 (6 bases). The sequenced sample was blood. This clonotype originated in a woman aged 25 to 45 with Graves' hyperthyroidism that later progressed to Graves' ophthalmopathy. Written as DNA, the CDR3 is TGTGCCAGCAGTTACCCCCATGGACAGAACTACGAGCAGTACTTC. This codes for CASSYPHGQNYEQYF.